This T cell receptor beta chain came from a study of molecular identifiers for immune sequencing clone quantification. From the PCR reads, TCRdb called clonotypes with MiXCR, one entry per CDR3 protein. The table records roughly 630,000 distinct CDR3 sequences, roughly 27% of them present only once. V lost 3 bases and J 3 bases, leaving 15 bases between the germline ends. The CDR3 sequence is 15 residues long. CDR1 is MGHRA and CDR2 is YSYEKL in the germline V gene. This clonotype was observed many times. The TCR originated in a human donor in good health. Some libraries in this study had Jurkat cell RNA spiked in. Sequenced material: naive CD8+ T cells from blood, with Jurkat cell RNA spiked in. The subset denotes: FACS-sorted CD8+CD4-CCR7+CD45RA+ naive T cells. The chain couples TRBV4-1 to TRBJ2-7; D call uncertain. The DNA for the CDR3 is TGCGCCAGCAGCCAGACCGCAGTTAACCGCTACGAGCAGTACTTC. This codes for CASSQTAVNRYEQYF.